The source of this T cell receptor (beta chain) is a study of blood T cells in healthy people across ages. Overall study findings and caveats: Strong correlation was found linking TCR beta diversity to naive T cell percentage. Unsorted PBMC input precluded a conclusive naive versus antigen-experienced comparison. Higher diversity and more naive CD4+ cells were features of long-lived donors, compared to aged donors.

To note about this clonotype: Antigen specificity is unknown. The CDR3 carries no conserved terminal phenylalanine or tryptophan, so it likely arises from a read error.

A minimum of 7 million PBMCs was isolated per sample. PCR was performed a second time for about 7 to 12 cycles using a sample-barcoded 5' primer and a J-beta primer mix. MiXCR, run by TCRdb on the 5' RACE reads, gives a single entry per CDR3 protein. The sample has some 1.6 million distinct CDR3 sequences; around 36% are singletons. The trim removed 4 bases at V and 4 bases at J, leaving 1 base unmatched. The germline V gene has CDR1 DFQATT and CDR2 SNEGSKA (reference sequence). CDR3 length equals 12 residues. The sample taken for sequencing was blood. This clonotype was sampled from a woman aged 25 to 39 in good health. The V call is TRBV20-1, the J call TRBJ1-5; 7 positions agree with TRBD1. CDR3 nucleotides: TGCAGTGCTAAGGGGGCGAATCAGCCCCAGCATCTT. It specifies CSAKGANQPQHL.